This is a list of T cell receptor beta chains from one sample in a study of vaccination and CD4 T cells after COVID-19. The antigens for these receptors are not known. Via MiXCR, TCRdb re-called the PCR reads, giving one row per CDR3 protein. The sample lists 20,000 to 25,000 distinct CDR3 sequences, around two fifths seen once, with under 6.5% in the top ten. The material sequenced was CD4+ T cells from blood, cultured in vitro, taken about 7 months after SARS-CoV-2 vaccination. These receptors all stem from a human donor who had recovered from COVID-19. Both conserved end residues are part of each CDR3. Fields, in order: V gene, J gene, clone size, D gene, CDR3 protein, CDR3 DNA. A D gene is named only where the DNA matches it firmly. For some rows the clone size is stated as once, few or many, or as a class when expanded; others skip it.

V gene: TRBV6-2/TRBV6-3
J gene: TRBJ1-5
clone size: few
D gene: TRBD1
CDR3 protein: CASSFDRRQGISNNQPQHF
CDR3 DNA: TGTGCCAGCAGCTTCGACCGGAGACAGGGGATCAGCAACAATCAGCCCCAGCATTTT

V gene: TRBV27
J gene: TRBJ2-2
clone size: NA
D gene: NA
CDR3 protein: CASSNLRDPANTGELFF
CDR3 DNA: TGTGCCAGCAGTAATTTGCGGGACCCCGCGAACACCGGGGAGCTGTTTTTT

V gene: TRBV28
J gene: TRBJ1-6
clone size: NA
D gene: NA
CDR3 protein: CASSLEGLSPLHF
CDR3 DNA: TGTGCCAGCAGTTTAGAGGGACTTTCACCCCTCCACTTT

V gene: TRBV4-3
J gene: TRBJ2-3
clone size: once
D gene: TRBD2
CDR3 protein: CASSQDDGRASDTQYF
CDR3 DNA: TGCGCCAGCAGCCAAGATGACGGGAGGGCGTCAGATACGCAGTATTTT

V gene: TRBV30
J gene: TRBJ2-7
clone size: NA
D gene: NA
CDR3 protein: CAWSELAPPYEQYF
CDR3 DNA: TGTGCCTGGAGTGAACTAGCTCCCCCCTACGAGCAGTACTTC

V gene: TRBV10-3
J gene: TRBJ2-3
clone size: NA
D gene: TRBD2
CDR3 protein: CAIGEAGGYTDTQYF
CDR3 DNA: TGTGCCATCGGGGAAGCGGGAGGGTACACAGATACGCAGTATTTT

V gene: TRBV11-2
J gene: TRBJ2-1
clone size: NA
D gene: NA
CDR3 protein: CASSSEALGEQFF
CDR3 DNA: TGTGCCAGCAGCTCCGAGGCCTTGGGTGAGCAGTTCTTC

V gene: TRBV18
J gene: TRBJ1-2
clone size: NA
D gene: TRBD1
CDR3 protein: CASSPLRGQGHQGYTF
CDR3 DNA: TGTGCCAGCTCACCACTCAGAGGACAGGGTCATCAAGGCTACACCTTC

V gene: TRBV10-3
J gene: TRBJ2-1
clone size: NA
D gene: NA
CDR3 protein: CAISSSYNEQFF
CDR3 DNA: TGTGCCATCAGTTCCTCCTACAATGAGCAGTTCTTC

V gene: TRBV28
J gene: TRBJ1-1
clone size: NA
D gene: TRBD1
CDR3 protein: CASSSLQGAGTEAFF
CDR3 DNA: TGTGCCAGCAGTTCATTACAGGGGGCCGGCACTGAAGCTTTCTTT

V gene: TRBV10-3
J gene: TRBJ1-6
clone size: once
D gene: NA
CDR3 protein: CAIREVGEDSPLHF
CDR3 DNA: TGTGCCATCAGAGAGGTAGGGGAAGATTCACCCCTCCACTTT

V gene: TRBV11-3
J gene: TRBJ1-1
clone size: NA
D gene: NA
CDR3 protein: CASSSPSGVAFF
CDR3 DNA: TGTGCCAGCAGCTCACCCTCGGGGGTGGCTTTCTTT

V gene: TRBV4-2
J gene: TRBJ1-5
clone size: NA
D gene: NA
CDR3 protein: CASSLDLDQPQHF
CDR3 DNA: TGTGCCAGCAGCCTAGACTTAGATCAGCCCCAGCATTTT

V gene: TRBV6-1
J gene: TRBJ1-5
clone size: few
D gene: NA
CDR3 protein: CASRRGIGQPQHF
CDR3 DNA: TGTGCCAGCAGGAGGGGTATAGGCCAGCCCCAGCATTTT

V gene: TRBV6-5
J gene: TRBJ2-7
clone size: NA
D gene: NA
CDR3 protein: CASSYDRDNYEQYF
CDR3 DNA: TGTGCCAGCAGTTATGACCGGGACAACTACGAGCAGTACTTC

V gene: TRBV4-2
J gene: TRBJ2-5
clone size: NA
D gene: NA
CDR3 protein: CASSQFRDAQETQYF
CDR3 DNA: TGTGCCAGCAGCCAGTTCCGGGACGCACAAGAGACCCAGTACTTC

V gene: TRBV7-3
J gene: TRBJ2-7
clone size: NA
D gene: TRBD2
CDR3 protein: CASSRTGTRGGLTF
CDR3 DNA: TGTGCCAGCAGCCGAACCGGGACTAGAGGCGGGTTAACCTTC

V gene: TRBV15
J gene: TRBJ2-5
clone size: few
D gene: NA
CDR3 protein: CATSRDGSGIGAETQYF
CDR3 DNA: TGTGCCACCAGCAGAGATGGCTCTGGGATAGGGGCGGAGACCCAGTACTTC

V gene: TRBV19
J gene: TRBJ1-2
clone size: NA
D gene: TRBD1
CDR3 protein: CASSRYLGQGDYGYTF
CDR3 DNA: TGTGCCAGTAGTAGATACCTGGGACAGGGAGATTATGGCTACACCTTC

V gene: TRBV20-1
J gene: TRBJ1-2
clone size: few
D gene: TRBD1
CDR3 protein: CSARVEGANYGYTF
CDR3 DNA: TGCAGTGCTAGAGTTGAGGGGGCAAACTATGGCTACACCTTC

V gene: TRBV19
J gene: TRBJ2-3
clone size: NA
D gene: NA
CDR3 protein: CASSTGVTQYF
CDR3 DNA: TGTGCCAGTAGTACAGGGGTTACGCAGTATTTT

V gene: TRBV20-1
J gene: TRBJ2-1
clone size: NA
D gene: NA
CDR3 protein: CSACNARRVNNEQFF
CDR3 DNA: TGCAGTGCGTGCAACGCCCGCAGGGTAAACAATGAGCAGTTCTTC